The source of this TCR beta chain is a study of cytomegalovirus exposure and HLA in healthy donors. Study findings and constraints: Indistinguishable V segments, including TRBV6-2 and TRBV6-3, were excluded. The authors later found most CMV-associated TCR beta chains appeared HLA-restricted. It was in a later analysis that TCR association rates were seen to vary by HLA locus, highest for DRB1 and lowest for HLA-C. Judged likely to be a sequencing artifact was a cluster of highly shared sequence variants.

This CDR3 spans 16 amino acids. Per germline, CDR1 SGHVS and CDR2 FNYEAQ. V lost 4 bases, J lost 6 bases, and 5 bases stayed unmatched. As concerns this clone: Its target is not known.

With 60 Vbeta and 13 Jbeta primers, the PCR was carried out. The assay was immunoSEQ multiplex PCR, and TCRdb's table has in-frame clones only and misses some. The table includes 140,000 to 150,000 clones, about two thirds detected once. This chain links TRBV7-6 with TRBJ2-1, with 14 bases that match TRBD2. This sequence originates from a man aged 40-49 years in good health and CMV-seronegative. The sequenced sample was PBMCs. CDR3 coding DNA: TGTGCCAGCAGCTCCAGACTAGCGGGGGGGCGCAATGAGCAGTTCTTC. It yields the protein CASSSRLAGGRNEQFF.